The present T cell receptor (beta chain) was sequenced within a study of identical twins. Study findings and constraints: Modeled out-of-frame TCR alpha sharing in monozygotic twins fell below observed levels. The authors noted that invariant MAIT and iNKT cells could partly confound zero-insertion analyses. A lower insertion count was a feature of abundant cord blood beta clonotypes, with no such feature in memory repertoires.

In the case of this clonotype: Its matching antigen is unknown.

The CDR3 runs to 15 residues. Germline V lookup: CDR1 MNHEY, CDR2 SVGEGT. Trimming cost V 6 bases and J 0 bases; bases outside gene matches: 5. TCRdb passed the 5' RACE reads through MiXCR, listing each CDR3 protein once. Seen here are 500,000 to 650,000 distinct CDR3 sequences, approximately 20% observed once, and the top ten hold approximately 0.48%. In addition, the sample was reused for a study of yellow fever vaccine responses in identical twins.

Sequenced sample: CD4+ T cells sorted from blood. The genes are TRBV6-2 or TRBV6-3 and TRBJ1-5; TRBD1 matches at 7 bases. The receptor was isolated from a woman under 30 in good health. The CDR3 loop is CASRTTGRSNQPQHF. CDR3 coding DNA: TGTGCCAGCAGAACGACAGGGCGTAGCAATCAGCCCCAGCATTTT.